This TCR beta chain was recorded in a study of T cells after yellow fever vaccination. Study in general: When fractions had low cell numbers, they were prepared with SMART-Seq v4 Ultra Low Input.

This clonotype was counted between two and nine times. TCRdb called the 5' RACE reads again in MiXCR, with one record for every CDR3 protein. The table has hundreds of thousands of distinct CDR3 sequences, around an eighth seen once. The source material was PBMCs, sampled on the day of the yellow fever booster vaccination. This clonotype was sampled from a man aged 30 to 39 who received the YFV17D yellow fever vaccine.

CDR3 loop: CASSLDRANSYEQYF. DNA of the CDR3: TGCGCCAGCAGCTTGGACAGGGCCAACTCCTACGAGCAGTACTTC. This chain uses TRBV5-1 with TRBJ2-7; D is perhaps TRBD1 (6 bases). V shed 0 bases and J shed 0 bases, with 10 bases lying between them. The CDR3 has 15 residues. Per germline, CDR1 SGHRS and CDR2 YFSETQ.